One sample yielded the 3 T cell receptor beta chains listed below, sequenced in a study of T cells expressing NK-cell markers. TCRdb reprocessed the 5' RACE reads and stores each CDR3 protein as one record, lacking DNA. The sample has over 250,000 distinct CDR3 sequences, and its top ten clones hold 4% to 4.5%. Sequenced sample: blood T cells: a sorted CD56 or NKG2C T cell subset, CD4+ or CD8+ T cells, or bulk PBMC T cells (not recorded which). These receptor sequences come from a woman aged 18 to 75 in good health.

The V and J genes are TRBV14 and TRBJ2-1; TCRdb's D call of TRBD1 is untestable without DNA. Germline V CDR1 and CDR2: SGHDN, FVKESK. This CDR3 spans 15 amino acids. The CDR3 here is CASSLLGDYYNEQFF. Full variable domain (rest looked up from reference TRBV14 and TRBJ2-1): EAGVTQFPSHSVIEKGQTVTLRCDPISGHDNLYWYRRVMGKEIKFLLHFVKESKQDESGMPNNRFLAERTGGTYSTLKVQPAELEDSGVYFCASSLLGDYYNEQFFGPGTRLTVL.

The V and J genes are TRBV12-3 or TRBV12-4 and TRBJ2-4. The CDR3 runs to 16 residues. This CDR3 reads CASSLARGLAKNIQYF.

The chain combines TRBV7-9 with TRBJ2-4; TCRdb's D call of TRBD1 is untestable without DNA. The CDR3 length is 14 residues. Germline-derived CDR1 and CDR2 are SEHNR and FQNEAQ (reference sequence). CDR3 amino acids: CASTSDRLLNIQYF.